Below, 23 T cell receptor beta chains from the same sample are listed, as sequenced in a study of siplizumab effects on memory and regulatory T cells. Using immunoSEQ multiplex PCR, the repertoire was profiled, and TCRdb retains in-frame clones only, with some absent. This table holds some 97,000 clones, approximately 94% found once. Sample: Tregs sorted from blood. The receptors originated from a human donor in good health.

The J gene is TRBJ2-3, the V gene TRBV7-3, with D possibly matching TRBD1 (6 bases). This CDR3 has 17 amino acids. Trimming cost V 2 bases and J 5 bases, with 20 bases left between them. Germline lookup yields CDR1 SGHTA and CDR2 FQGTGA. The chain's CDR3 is CASSLWGSRRGVDTQYF. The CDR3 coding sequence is TGTGCCAGCAGCTTATGGGGTTCCCGCAGGGGCGTAGATACGCAGTATTTT.

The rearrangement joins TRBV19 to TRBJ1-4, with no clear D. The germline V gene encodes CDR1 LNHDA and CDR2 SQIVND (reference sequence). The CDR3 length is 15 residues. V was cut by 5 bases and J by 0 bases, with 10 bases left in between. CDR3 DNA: TGTGCCAGTAGTTGGAGCTTTGCAACTAATGAAAAACTGTTTTTT. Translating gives CASSWSFATNEKLFF.

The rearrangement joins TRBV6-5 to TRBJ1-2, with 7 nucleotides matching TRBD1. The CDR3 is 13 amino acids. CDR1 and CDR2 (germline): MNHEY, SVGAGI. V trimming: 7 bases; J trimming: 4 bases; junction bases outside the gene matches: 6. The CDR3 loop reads CASTRRGTYGYTF. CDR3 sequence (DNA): TGTGCCAGCACCCGCAGGGGGACCTATGGCTACACCTTC.

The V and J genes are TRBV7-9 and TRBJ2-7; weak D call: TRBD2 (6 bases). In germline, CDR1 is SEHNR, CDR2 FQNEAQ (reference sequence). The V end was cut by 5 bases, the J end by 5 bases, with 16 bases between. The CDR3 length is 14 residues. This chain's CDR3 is CASSDFGGKNEQYF. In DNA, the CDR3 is TGTGCCAGCAGCGACTTTGGGGGGAAGAACGAGCAGTACTTC.

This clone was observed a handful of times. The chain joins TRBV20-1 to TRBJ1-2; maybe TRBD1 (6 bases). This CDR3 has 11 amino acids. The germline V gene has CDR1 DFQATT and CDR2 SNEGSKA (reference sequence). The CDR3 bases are TGCAGCGCAAAACGGGGGCCTGGCTACACCTTC. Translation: CSAKRGPGYTF.

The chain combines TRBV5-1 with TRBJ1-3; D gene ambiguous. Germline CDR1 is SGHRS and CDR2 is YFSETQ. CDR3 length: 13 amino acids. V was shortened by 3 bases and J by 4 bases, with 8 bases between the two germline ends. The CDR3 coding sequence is TGCGCCAGCAGCTCAGACAAGGGAAACACCATATATTTT. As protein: CASSSDKGNTIYF.

The CDR3 region is CAWGTTSYEQYF. CDR3 bases: TGTGCCTGGGGGACCACATCCTACGAGCAGTACTTC. The chain carries TRBV30 and TRBJ2-7; D may correspond to TRBD1 or TRBD2 (5 bases each). The CDR3 is 12 amino acids. Trimming shortened V by 5 bases and J by 1 base, and 9 bases separated the two germline ends. Per the germline V gene, CDR1 is GTSNPN and CDR2 is SVGIG (reference sequence).

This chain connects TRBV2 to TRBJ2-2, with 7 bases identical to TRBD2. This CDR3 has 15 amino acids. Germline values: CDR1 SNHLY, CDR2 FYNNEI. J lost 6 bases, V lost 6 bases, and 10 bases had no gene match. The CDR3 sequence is CASRLETSHPGELFF. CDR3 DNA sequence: TGTGCCAGCAGACTTGAGACTAGCCACCCCGGGGAGCTGTTTTTT.

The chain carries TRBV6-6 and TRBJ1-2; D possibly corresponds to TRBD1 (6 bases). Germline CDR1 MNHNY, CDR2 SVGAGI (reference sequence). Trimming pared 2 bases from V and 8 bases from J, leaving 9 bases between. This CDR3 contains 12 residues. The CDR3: CASSYSGGGYTF. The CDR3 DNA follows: TGTGCCAGCAGTTACAGTGGGGGCGGCTACACCTTC.

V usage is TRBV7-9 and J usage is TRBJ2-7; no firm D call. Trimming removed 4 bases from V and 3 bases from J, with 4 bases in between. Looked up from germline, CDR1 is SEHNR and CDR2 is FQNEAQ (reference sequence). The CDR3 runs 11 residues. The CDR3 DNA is TGTGCCAGCAGCTATCACTACGAGCAGTACTTC. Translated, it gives CASSYHYEQYF.

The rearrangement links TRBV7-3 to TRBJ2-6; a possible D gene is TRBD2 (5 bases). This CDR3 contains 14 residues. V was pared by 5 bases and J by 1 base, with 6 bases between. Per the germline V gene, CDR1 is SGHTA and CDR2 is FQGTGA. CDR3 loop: CASSGGSGANVLTF. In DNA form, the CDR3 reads TGTGCCAGCAGCGGCGGGTCTGGGGCCAACGTCCTGACTTTC.

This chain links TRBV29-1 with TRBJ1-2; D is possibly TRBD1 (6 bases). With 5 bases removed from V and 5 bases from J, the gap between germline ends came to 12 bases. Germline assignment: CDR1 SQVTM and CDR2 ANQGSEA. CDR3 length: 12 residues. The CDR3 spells CSVRGLLYGYTF. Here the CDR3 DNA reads TGCAGCGTTCGGGGGCTCCTATATGGCTACACCTTC.

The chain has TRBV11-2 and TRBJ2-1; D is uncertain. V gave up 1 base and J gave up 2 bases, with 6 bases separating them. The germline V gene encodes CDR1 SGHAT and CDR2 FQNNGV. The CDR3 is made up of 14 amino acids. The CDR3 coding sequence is TGTGCCAGCAGCTTAGGGGTCCCCTACAATGAGCAGTTCTTC. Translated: CASSLGVPYNEQFF.

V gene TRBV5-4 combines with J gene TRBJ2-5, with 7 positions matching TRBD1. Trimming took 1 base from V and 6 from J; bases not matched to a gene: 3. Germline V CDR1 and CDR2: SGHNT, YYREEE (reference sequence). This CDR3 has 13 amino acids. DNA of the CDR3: TGTGCCAGCAGCTTGAGACAGGGACAGACCCAGTACTTC. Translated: CASSLRQGQTQYF.

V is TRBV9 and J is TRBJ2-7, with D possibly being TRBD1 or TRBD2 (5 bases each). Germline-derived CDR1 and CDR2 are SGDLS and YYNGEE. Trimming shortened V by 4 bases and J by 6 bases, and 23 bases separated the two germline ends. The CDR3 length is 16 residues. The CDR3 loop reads CASSPLRESLVSEQYF. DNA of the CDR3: TGTGCCAGCAGCCCTCTCAGGGAGAGTTTGGTTTCCGAGCAGTACTTC.

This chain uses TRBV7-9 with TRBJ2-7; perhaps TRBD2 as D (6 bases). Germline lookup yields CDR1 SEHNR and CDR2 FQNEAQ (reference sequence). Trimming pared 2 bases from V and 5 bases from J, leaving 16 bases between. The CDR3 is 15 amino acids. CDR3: CASSLFTGEVHEQYF. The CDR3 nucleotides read TGTGCCAGCAGCTTATTTACCGGGGAGGTCCACGAGCAGTACTTC.

As DNA, the CDR3 is TGTGCCAGCAGCTTAGGAGGGGACACTGAAGCTTTCTTT. Translated: CASSLGGDTEAFF. J is TRBJ1-1 and V is TRBV7-9; TRBD1 might be the D (5 bases). Germline V gene data show CDR1 as SEHNR and CDR2 as FQNEAQ (reference sequence). Trimming removed 1 base at V and 3 bases at J, with 6 bases between. The length of the CDR3 is 13 residues.

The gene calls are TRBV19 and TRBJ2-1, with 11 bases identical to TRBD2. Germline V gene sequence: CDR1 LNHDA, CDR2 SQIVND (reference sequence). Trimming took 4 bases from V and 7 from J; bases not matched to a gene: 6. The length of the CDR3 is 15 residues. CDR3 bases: TGTGCCAGTAGTACATGGACTAGCGGGCCGAATGAGCAGTTCTTC. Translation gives CASSTWTSGPNEQFF.

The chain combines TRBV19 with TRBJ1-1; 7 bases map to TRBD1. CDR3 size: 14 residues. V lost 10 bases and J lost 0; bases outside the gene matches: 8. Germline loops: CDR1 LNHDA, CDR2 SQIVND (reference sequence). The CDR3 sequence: CATRTGRLNTEAFF. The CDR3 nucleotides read TGTGCCACTCGGACAGGCCGATTGAACACTGAAGCTTTCTTT. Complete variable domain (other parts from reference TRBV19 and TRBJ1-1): DGGITQSPKYLFRKEGQNVTLSCEQNLNHDAMYWYRQDPGQGLRLIYYSQIVNDFQKGDIAEGYSVSREKKESFPLTVTSAQKNPTAFYLCATRTGRLNTEAFFGQGTRLTVV.

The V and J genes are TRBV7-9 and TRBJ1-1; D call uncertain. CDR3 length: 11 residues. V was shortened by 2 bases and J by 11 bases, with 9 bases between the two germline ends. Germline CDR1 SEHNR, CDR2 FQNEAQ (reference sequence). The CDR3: CASSLSQMAFF. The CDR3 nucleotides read TGTGCCAGCAGCTTATCCCAAATGGCTTTCTTT.

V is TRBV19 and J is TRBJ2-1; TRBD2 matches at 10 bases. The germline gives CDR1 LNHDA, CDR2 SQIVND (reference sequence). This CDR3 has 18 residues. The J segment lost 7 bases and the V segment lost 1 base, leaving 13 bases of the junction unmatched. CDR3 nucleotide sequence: TGTGCCAGTAGTATAGGTGGGAGCGGGAGGGCCGTAATTAATGAGCAGTTCTTC. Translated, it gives CASSIGGSGRAVINEQFF.

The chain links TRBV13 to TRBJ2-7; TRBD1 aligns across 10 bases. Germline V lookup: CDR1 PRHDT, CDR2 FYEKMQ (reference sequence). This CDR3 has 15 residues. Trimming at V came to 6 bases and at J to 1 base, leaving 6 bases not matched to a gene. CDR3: CASSRTGGFSYEQYF. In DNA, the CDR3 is TGTGCCAGCAGTCGGACAGGGGGTTTTTCCTACGAGCAGTACTTC.

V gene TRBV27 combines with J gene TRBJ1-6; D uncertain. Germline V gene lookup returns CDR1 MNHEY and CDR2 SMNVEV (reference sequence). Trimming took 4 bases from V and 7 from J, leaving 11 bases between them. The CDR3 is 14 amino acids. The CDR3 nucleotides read TGTGCCAGCAGTTCCCTCGGGTGGAATTCACCCCTCCACTTT. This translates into CASSSLGWNSPLHF.